This T cell receptor (beta chain) was found in a study of blood T cell repertoires in COVID-19. Recruits, aged roughly 18 to 90 years, lived in roughly 22 US areas. This CDR3 is built from 16 residues. V dropped 5 bases and J dropped 1; count of bases not matched to a gene: 3. Germline V gene data show CDR1 as LGHDT and CDR2 as YNNKEL (reference sequence). Data came from immunoSEQ multiplex PCR; TCRdb stores just in-frame clones and leaves some out. The top ten hold over 0.8% of the sample, which has fewer than 450,000 clones, roughly 87% seen once. Sample: PBMCs or T cells enriched from blood (not recorded which). This TCR came from a woman aged 25-40 years who had recovered from COVID-19. The chain is built from TRBV3-1 (or the pseudogene TRBV3-2) and TRBJ2-6; 9 bases agree with TRBD1. CDR3 sequence: CASSAGTGSGANVLTF. CDR3 coding DNA: TGTGCCAGCAGCGCCGGGACAGGGTCTGGGGCCAACGTCCTGACTTTC.